This T cell receptor beta chain was sequenced in a study of cytomegalovirus exposure and HLA in healthy donors. About the study: Early released data comprised about 90 million unique TCRs from HLA-typed donors. Study observations and caveats: The investigators catalogued 164 TCR beta chains as cytomegalovirus-associated. A link between a missense DCLRE1C variant and TCR beta V- and J-gene trimming emerged from a later analysis. In a later analysis, parvovirus B19, influenza, CMV and Epstein-Barr virus appeared linked to several top co-occurrence clusters.

Concerning this clone itself: Its antigen is undetermined.

There are 15 residues in the CDR3. Germline V gene data show CDR1 as MNHEY and CDR2 as SVGAGI. The ends were cut back, 2 bases at V and 4 bases at J, with 15 bases in the middle. The PCR employed 60 Vbeta primers together with 13 Jbeta primers. The assay was immunoSEQ multiplex PCR, and TCRdb's table has in-frame clones only and misses some. This table holds more than 200,000 clones, approximately 70% found once. The receptor was isolated from a man aged 35 to 55 in good health and CMV-seropositive. The gene calls are TRBV6-5 and TRBJ2-7; maybe TRBD2 (7 bases). The sequenced material came from PBMCs. CDR3 loop: CASSYGGAKNYEQYF. CDR3 nucleotide sequence: TGTGCCAGCAGTTACGGGGGGGCTAAGAATTACGAGCAGTACTTC.